The 20 T cell receptor beta chains below all came from one sample that was sequenced in a study of control samples from healthy donors and cancer patients. This table comes from immunoSEQ multiplex PCR, and its TCRdb copy is limited to in-frame clones, with some not included. This sample has roughly 59,000 clones, with around 90% found just once. Source material: PBMCs. All receptors derive from a man between 35 and 55 years old with colorectal cancer.

This chain links TRBV2 with TRBJ2-7, with unresolved D. Trimming left V 7 bases short and J 2 bases short, with 15 bases between. The CDR3 totals 14 residues. Germline-derived CDR1 and CDR2 are SNHLY and FYNNEI. CDR3 in DNA: TGTGCCAGCAAGGCCCTGGGCAGCGCCTACGAGCAGTACTTC. This codes for CASKALGSAYEQYF.

This chain joins TRBV5-1 and TRBJ2-3; D is possibly TRBD2 (6 bases). CDR1 is SGHRS, CDR2 YFSETQ, per germline. The CDR3 loop spans 15 amino acids. V shed 4 bases and J shed 1 base, with 13 bases lying between them. The chain's CDR3 is CASSPEGRGTDTQYF. For the CDR3, the DNA is TGCGCCAGCAGCCCGGAGGGGCGGGGCACAGATACGCAGTATTTT.

The chain has TRBV29-1 and TRBJ1-4; maybe TRBD1 (6 bases). The CDR3 runs 12 residues. CDR1 is SQVTM and CDR2 is ANQGSEA in the germline V gene. The V end was cut by 5 bases, the J end by 7 bases, with 11 bases between. The CDR3 protein is CSVTQGAEKLFF. The DNA for the CDR3 is TGCAGCGTTACACAGGGCGCTGAAAAACTGTTTTTT.

The chain has TRBV27 and TRBJ2-7; TRBD2 aligns across 13 bases. The ends lost 6 bases at V and 0 bases at J; junction bases unmatched: 8. CDR3 length equals 17 residues. Per the germline V gene, CDR1 is MNHEY and CDR2 is SMNVEV (reference sequence). For the CDR3, the DNA is TGTGCCAGCAGGCCGGGACTAGCGGGGAGCCGCTCCTACGAGCAGTACTTC. Its translation is CASRPGLAGSRSYEQYF.

V is TRBV5-6 and J is TRBJ1-4, with D unclear. The V end was cut by 5 bases, the J end by 5 bases, with 16 bases between. This CDR3 contains 15 residues. In germline, CDR1 is SGHDT, CDR2 YYEEEE. The CDR3 bases are TGTGCCAGCAGTCGCGGACGGGCACCGAATGAAAAACTGTTTTTT. It encodes CASSRGRAPNEKLFF.

CDR3 in DNA: TGCGCCAGCAGCGGGAGTGACAGGGGGCACGGTGGCTACACCTTC. Amino acid sequence: CASSGSDRGHGGYTF. This rearrangement joins TRBV4-1 to TRBJ1-2; 10 nucleotides align to TRBD1. J was trimmed by 7 bases and V by 5 bases; bases with no gene match: 10. CDR3 length equals 15 residues. Germline V CDR1 and CDR2: MGHRA, YSYEKL.

This chain links TRBV12-3 or TRBV12-4 with TRBJ2-1, with D maybe TRBD2 (5 bases). Trimming cost V 6 bases and J 3 bases, with 6 bases left between them. CDR3 length: 12 amino acids. The CDR3 region is CASSGLYNEQFF. The CDR3 DNA reads as TGTGCCAGCAGCGGACTCTACAATGAGCAGTTCTTC.

The chain employs TRBV19 and TRBJ1-5; D gene ambiguous. Germline lookup yields CDR1 LNHDA and CDR2 SQIVND (reference sequence). The length of the CDR3 is 13 residues. The V gene lost 5 bases and the J gene lost 1 base, with 6 bases spanning the gap. The CDR3 coding sequence is TGTGCCAGTAGTTTGGAAAGCAATCAGCCCCAGCATTTT. It yields the protein CASSLESNQPQHF.

The V call is TRBV6-1, the J call TRBJ1-5; D is ambiguous. CDR1 and CDR2 from the germline V gene are MNHNS and SASEGT. The CDR3 is 14 amino acids. Trimming took off 0 bases at V and 4 bases at J, with 7 bases between the two ends. In DNA form, the CDR3 reads TGTGCCAGCAGTGAAGCTTCCCGTAATCAGCCCCAGCATTTT. Its translation is CASSEASRNQPQHF.

This chain uses TRBV7-8 with TRBJ1-1; 8 positions match TRBD1. The junction had 13 bases not matched to a gene; V was cut back by 5 bases and J by 8 bases. The CDR3 sequence is 15 residues long. Germline lookup yields CDR1 SGHVS and CDR2 FQNEAQ. CDR3 DNA: TGTGCCAGCAGCCCTCTGGGGACAGGCCGTGGGGAAGCTTTCTTT. It is translated as CASSPLGTGRGEAFF.

Notes on this clone: The junction and the germline gene differ at one end; a read error may be behind it. The V and J genes are TRBV4-3 and TRBJ2-7; 7 positions match TRBD1. This CDR3 comprises 15 residues. From germline, CDR1 is LGHNA and CDR2 YSLEER. CDR3 sequence reads: CAGSQTRQGFHEQYF. Written as DNA, the CDR3 is TGCGCCGGCAGCCAAACGAGACAGGGTTTCCACGAGCAGTACTTC.

The chain is built from TRBV6-7 and TRBJ1-5; D is ambiguous. TRBV6-7 qualifies as an ORF whose function is uncertain. V was cut by 2 bases and J by 0 bases, with 17 bases left in between. This CDR3 region has 18 residues. CDR3 sequence reads: CASSYTPRRTDSNQPQHF. CDR3 DNA sequence: TGTGCCAGCAGTTACACCCCCCGCAGGACCGATAGCAATCAGCCCCAGCATTTT.

This clone was seen a single time. The chain uses TRBV9 and TRBJ1-1, with no clear D. Germline V CDR1 and CDR2: SGDLS, YYNGEE. This CDR3 has 13 amino acids. V shed 0 bases and J shed 4 bases, with 7 bases lying between them. Here the CDR3 reads CASSVGRTTEAFF. CDR3 bases: TGTGCCAGCAGCGTAGGACGTACCACTGAAGCTTTCTTT. Full variable domain (remainder filled in from reference TRBV9 and TRBJ1-1): DSGVTQTPKHLITATGQRVTLRCSPRSGDLSVYWYQQSLDQGLQFLIQYYNGEERAKGNILERFSAQQFPDLHSELNLSSLELGDSALYFCASSVGRTTEAFFGQGTRLTVV.

The chain carries TRBV6-5 and TRBJ2-7; 11 positions agree with TRBD1. The V gene end was trimmed by 8 bases and the J gene end by 3 bases; junction bases not matched to a gene: 6. The germline V gene has CDR1 MNHEY and CDR2 SVGAGI. This CDR3 has 14 residues. The CDR3 loop is CASSLGQGVYEQYF. The CDR3 DNA follows: TGTGCCAGCTCCTTGGGACAGGGGGTCTACGAGCAGTACTTC.

This clone was counted a few times. The chain links TRBV5-1 to TRBJ2-7; 8 bases fit TRBD2. CDR3 size: 15 residues. Trimming cost V 6 bases and J 0 bases; bases outside gene matches: 8. Per the germline V gene, CDR1 is SGHRS and CDR2 is YFSETQ. The CDR3 reads CASKAGGIDSYEQYF. The CDR3, as DNA: TGCGCCAGCAAGGCGGGGGGAATTGACTCCTACGAGCAGTACTTC.

Remarks on this clone: One end of the junction varies from germline; a read error may be responsible. The chain joins TRBV5-4 to TRBJ2-5; TRBD1 is a possible D gene (6 bases). The CDR3 totals 13 residues. Looked up from germline, CDR1 is SGHNT and CDR2 is YYREEE (reference sequence). In nucleotides, the CDR3 is TGTGCCGGCAGCCCAGGGGTCCAAGAGACCCAGTACTTC. Translated: CAGSPGVQETQYF.

The chain carries TRBV11-2 and TRBJ2-7; TRBD1 agrees at 7 bases. This CDR3 comprises 13 residues. Germline V gives CDR1 SGHAT, CDR2 FQNNGV. V lost 5 bases, J lost 8 bases, and 9 bases stayed unmatched. The CDR3 sequence: CASSGKQGLKQYF. Here the CDR3 DNA reads TGTGCCAGCAGCGGAAAACAGGGGCTCAAGCAGTACTTC.

The V gene is TRBV5-1, the J gene TRBJ2-5, with 11 bases lining up with TRBD2. V trimming: 4 bases; J trimming: 5 bases; junction bases outside the gene matches: 4. This CDR3 has 14 amino acids. From germline, CDR1 is SGHRS and CDR2 YFSETQ. The CDR3 region is CASSVGLAGETQYF. The CDR3 nucleotides read TGCGCCAGCAGCGTAGGACTAGCGGGTGAGACCCAGTACTTC.

This clone showed up just once. This chain connects TRBV18 to TRBJ1-2; D might be TRBD1 (5 bases). CDR3 length: 14 residues. CDR1 is KGHSH and CDR2 is LQKENI in the germline V gene. Between the trimmed V and J ends, which lost 6 bases and 1 base, there was a span of 12 bases. The CDR3, as DNA: TGTGCCAGCTCGCTGACAGCCGTTAACTATGGCTACACCTTC. This encodes CASSLTAVNYGYTF.

The rearrangement links TRBV6-5 to TRBJ2-7, with 7 nucleotides matching TRBD1. CDR3 length equals 14 residues. Unmatched junction bases numbered 6, after V lost 5 bases and J lost 2 bases. Germline CDR1 is MNHEY and CDR2 is SVGAGI. CDR3 coding DNA: TGTGCCAGCAGTATAGACAGGGTCCCCTACGAGCAGTACTTC. Translating it yields CASSIDRVPYEQYF.